This TCR beta chain was retrieved from a study of cytomegalovirus exposure and HLA in healthy donors. Amplification used 60 Vbeta primers and 13 Jbeta primers. Sequencing used immunoSEQ multiplex PCR; TCRdb keeps in-frame clones, though not all of them. The sample includes about 160,000 clones, 65% to 80% of them seen just once. About this clone itself: Its antigen is unidentified.

Looked up from germline, CDR1 is SGHRS and CDR2 is YFSETQ. CDR3 length: 19 residues. V was clipped by 3 bases and J by 4 bases; unmatched bases: 18. Findings of the study overall: More than 150 TCR beta chains were listed as cytomegalovirus-associated. Follow-up analysis later connected one missense variant in DCLRE1C with trimming of TCR beta V- and J-genes. Under in vitro conditions, a few CMV-associated chains were confirmed as specific for CMV antigens.

The material sequenced was PBMCs. The chain uses TRBV5-1 and TRBJ1-1; 10 bases match TRBD1. The clonotype originates from a woman between 40 and 55 years old in good health and CMV-seropositive. CDR3 region: CASSSALRADRGPSTEAFF. The CDR3 nucleotides are TGCGCCAGCAGCTCTGCCCTTAGAGCTGACAGGGGGCCAAGCACTGAAGCTTTCTTT.